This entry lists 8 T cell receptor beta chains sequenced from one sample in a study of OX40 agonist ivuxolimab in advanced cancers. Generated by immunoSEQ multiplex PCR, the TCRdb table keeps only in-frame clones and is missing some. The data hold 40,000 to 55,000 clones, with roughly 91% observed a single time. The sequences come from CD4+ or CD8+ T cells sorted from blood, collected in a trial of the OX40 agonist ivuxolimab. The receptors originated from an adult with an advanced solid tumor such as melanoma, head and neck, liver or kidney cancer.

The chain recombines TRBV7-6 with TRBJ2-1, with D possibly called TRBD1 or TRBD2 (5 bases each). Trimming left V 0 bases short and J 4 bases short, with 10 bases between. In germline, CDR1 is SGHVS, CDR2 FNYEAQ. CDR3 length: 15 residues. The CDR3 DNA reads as TGTGCCAGCAGCTTAGCCGGGGCAGAGTACAATGAGCAGTTCTTC. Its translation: CASSLAGAEYNEQFF. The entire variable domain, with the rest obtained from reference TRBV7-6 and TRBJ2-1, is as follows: GAGVSQSPRYKVTKRGQDVALRCDPISGHVSLYWYRQALGQGPEFLTYFNYEAQQDKSGLPNDRFSAERPEGSISTLTIQRTEQRDSAMYRCASSLAGAEYNEQFFGPGTRLTVL.

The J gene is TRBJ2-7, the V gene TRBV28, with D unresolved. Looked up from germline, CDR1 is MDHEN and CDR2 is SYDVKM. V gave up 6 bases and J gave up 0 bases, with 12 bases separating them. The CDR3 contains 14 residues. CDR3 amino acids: CASRPPSSSYEQYF. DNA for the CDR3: TGTGCCAGCAGACCTCCTTCTAGCTCCTACGAGCAGTACTTC. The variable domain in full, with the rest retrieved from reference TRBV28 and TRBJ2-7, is DVKVTQSSRYLVKRTGEKVFLECVQDMDHENMFWYRQDPGLGLRLIYFSYDVKMKEKGDIPEGYSVSREKKERFSLILESASTNQTSMYLCASRPPSSSYEQYFGPGTRLTVT.

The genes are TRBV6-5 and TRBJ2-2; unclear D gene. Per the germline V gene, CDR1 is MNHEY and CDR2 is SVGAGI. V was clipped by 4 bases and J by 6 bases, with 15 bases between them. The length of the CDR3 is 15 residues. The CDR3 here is CASSLGSPVPGELFF. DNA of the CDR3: TGTGCCAGCAGTTTAGGATCCCCGGTGCCCGGGGAGCTGTTTTTT.

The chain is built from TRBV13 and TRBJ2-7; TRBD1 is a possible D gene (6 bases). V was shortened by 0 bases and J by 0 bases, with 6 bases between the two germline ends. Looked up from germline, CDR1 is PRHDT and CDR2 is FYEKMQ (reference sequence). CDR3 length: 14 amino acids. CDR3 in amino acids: CASSLGDSSYEQYF. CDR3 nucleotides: TGTGCCAGCAGCTTAGGGGACAGCTCCTACGAGCAGTACTTC.

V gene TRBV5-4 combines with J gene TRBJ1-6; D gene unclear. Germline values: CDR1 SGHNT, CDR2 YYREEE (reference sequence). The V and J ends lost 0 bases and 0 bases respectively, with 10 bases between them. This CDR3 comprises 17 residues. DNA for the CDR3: TGTGCCAGCAGCTTGGTGGCAACGAGCTCCTATAATTCACCCCTCCACTTT. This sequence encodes CASSLVATSSYNSPLHF.

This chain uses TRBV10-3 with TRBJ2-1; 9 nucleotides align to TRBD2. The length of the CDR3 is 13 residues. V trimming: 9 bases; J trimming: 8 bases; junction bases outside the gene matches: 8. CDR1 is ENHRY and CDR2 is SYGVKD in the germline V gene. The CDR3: CAINSGSWHEQFF. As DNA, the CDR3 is TGTGCCATAAATAGCGGGAGTTGGCATGAGCAGTTCTTC.

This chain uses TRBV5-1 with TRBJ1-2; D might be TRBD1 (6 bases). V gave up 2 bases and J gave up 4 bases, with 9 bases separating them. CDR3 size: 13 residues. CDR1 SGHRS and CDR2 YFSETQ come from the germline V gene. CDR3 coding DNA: TGCGCCAGCAGCTTCTCAGGGGCCTATGGCTACACCTTC. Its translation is CASSFSGAYGYTF.

CDR3 protein: CASSRPTGGRGYGYTF. For the CDR3, the DNA is TGTGCCAGCAGCAGGCCTACCGGGGGGCGCGGGTATGGCTACACCTTC. The V call is TRBV7-9, the J call TRBJ1-2, with D perhaps matching TRBD1 (6 bases). This CDR3 is built from 16 residues. Germline V gene data show CDR1 as SEHNR and CDR2 as FQNEAQ (reference sequence). The V end lost 5 bases, the J end lost 5 bases, and 21 bases lay between the germline ends.